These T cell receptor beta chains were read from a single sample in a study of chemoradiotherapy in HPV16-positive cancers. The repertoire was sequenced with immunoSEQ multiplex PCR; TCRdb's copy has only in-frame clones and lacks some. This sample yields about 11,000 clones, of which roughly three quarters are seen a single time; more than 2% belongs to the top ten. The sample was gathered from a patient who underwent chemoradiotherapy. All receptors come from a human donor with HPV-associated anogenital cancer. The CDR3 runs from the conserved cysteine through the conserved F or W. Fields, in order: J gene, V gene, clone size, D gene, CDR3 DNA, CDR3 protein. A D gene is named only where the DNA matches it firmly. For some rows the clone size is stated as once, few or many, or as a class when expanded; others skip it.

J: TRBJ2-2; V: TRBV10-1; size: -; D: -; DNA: TGCGCCAGCAGTCCCCCCGACTCTCCAAACACCGGGGAGCTGTTTTTT; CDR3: CASSPPDSPNTGELFF
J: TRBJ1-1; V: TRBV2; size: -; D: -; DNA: TGTGCCAGCAGCGAAGACCCCCGGGCTAGGAACACTGAAGCTTTCTTT; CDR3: CASSEDPRARNTEAFF
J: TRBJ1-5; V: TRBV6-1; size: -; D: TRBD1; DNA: TGTGCCAGCAGTGAAGCGCTTCGGGACAGCTGGGTTCAGCCCCAGCATTTT; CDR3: CASSEALRDSWVQPQHF
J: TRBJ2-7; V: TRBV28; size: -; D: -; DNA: TGTGCCAGCAGTTTGGGGGGAGGAGGGGGCTTAAGAGAGGCACGATACGAGCAGTACTTC; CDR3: CASSLGGGGGLREARYEQYF
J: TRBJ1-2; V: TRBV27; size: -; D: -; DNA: TGTGCCAGCAGTTTTCTGGGGGTAAACTATGGCTACACCTTC; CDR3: CASSFLGVNYGYTF
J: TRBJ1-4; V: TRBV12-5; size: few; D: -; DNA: TGTGCTAGTGGTTTGGATGATGAAAAACTGTTTTTT; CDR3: CASGLDDEKLFF
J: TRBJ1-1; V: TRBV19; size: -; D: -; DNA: TGTGCCAGTAGTTGGATGGACAGTTCCTCCGAAGCTTTCTTT; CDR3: CASSWMDSSSEAFF
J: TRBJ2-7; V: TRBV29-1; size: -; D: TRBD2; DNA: TGCAGCGCTTCGAGGGGCGGGGGGGCGGAGGAGCAGTACTTC; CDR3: CSASRGGGAEEQYF
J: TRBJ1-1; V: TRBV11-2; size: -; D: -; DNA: TGTGCCAGCAGCTGGGGGGCAGAAGCTTTCTTT; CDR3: CASSWGAEAFF
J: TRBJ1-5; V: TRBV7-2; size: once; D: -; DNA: TGTGCCAGCAGCTTAGTTCAGGGGCAATATCAGCCCCAGCATTTT; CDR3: CASSLVQGQYQPQHF
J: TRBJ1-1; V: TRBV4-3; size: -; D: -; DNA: TGCGCCAGCAGCCCTGTATACGGTCGTATCGCTGAAGCTTTCTTT; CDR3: CASSPVYGRIAEAFF
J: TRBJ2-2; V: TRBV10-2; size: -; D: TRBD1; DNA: TGCGCCAGTCAACAGGGGCCCAACACCGGGGAGCTGTTTTTT; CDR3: CASQQGPNTGELFF
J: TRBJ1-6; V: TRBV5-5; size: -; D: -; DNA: TGTGCCAGCAGCTTGGACAACACTGCGCCCCTCCACTTT; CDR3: CASSLDNTAPLHF
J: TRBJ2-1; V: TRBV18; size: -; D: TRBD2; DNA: TGTGCCAGCTCACTAGCGGGGGGGATAAGCTCCTACAATGAGCAGTTCTTC; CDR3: CASSLAGGISSYNEQFF
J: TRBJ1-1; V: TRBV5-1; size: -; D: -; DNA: TGCGCCAGCAGCTTTGACTCGAACACTGAAGCTTTCTTT; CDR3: CASSFDSNTEAFF
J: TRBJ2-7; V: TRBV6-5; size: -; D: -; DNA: TGTGCCAGCAGTTACTCGGAGTTATGGGCCTACGAGCAGTACTTC; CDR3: CASSYSELWAYEQYF
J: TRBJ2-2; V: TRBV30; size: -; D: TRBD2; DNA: TGTGCCTGGAGTCTTCTAGCGGGGCGGACCGGGGAGCTGTTTTTT; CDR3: CAWSLLAGRTGELFF
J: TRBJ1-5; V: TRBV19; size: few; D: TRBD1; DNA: TGTGCCACCAACCTCCAGGGGGCAAATCAGCCCCAGCATTTT; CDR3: CATNLQGANQPQHF
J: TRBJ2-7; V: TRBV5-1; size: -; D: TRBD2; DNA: TGCGCCAGCAGTTGGACAGCGGGGGCGAACTACGAGCAGTACTTC; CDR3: CASSWTAGANYEQYF
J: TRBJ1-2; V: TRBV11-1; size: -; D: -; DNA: TGTGCCAGCAGCTCGACTCCCTATGGCTACACCTTC; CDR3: CASSSTPYGYTF
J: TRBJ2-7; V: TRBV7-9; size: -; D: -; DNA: TGTGCCAGCAGCTTAGCTGGGGCGCGAGAGCAGTACTTC; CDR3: CASSLAGAREQYF
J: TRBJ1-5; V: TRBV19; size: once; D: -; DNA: TGTGCCAGTAGTTATGTTGCAGGCAATCAGCCCCAGCATTTT; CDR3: CASSYVAGNQPQHF
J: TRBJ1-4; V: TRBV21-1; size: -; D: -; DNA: TGTGCCAGCAGCAAAGCCCAGGGGGGAAAACTGTTTTTT; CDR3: CASSKAQGGKLFF
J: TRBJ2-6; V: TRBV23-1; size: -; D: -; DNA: TGCGCCAGCAGTAAGCTCGACAGCTCTGGGGCCAACGTCCTGACTTTC; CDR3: CASSKLDSSGANVLTF
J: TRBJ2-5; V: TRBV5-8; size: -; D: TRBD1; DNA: TGTGCCAGCAGCTTGGATGGACAGGGGAAGACCCAGTACTTC; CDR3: CASSLDGQGKTQYF
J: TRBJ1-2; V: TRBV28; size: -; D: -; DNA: TGTGCCAGCAGTTTAGAAGGACAGCACTATGGCTACACCTTC; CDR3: CASSLEGQHYGYTF
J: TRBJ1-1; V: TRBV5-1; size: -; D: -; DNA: TGCGCCAGCAGCTTGGCGACCGGACACCAGAACACTGAAGCTTTCTTT; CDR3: CASSLATGHQNTEAFF
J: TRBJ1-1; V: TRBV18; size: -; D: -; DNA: TGTGCCAGCTCGACCCAGGGTAAGGGCACTGAAGCTTTCTTT; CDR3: CASSTQGKGTEAFF
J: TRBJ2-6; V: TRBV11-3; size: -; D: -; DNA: TGTGCCAGCAGCTCCGACTACGGGGCCAACGTCCTGACTTTC; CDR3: CASSSDYGANVLTF
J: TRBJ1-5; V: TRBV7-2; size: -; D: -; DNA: TGTGCCAGCAGCTATGGGGATGGCAATCAGCCCCAGCATTTT; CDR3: CASSYGDGNQPQHF
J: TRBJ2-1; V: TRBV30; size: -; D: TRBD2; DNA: TGTGCCGGAGGGCGGGGGTACAATGAGCAGTTCTTC; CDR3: CAGGRGYNEQFF
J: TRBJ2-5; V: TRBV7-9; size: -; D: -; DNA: TGTGCCAGCAGCTTTGGGGAGACCCAGTACTTC; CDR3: CASSFGETQYF
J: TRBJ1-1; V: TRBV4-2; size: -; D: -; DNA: TGTGCCAGCAGCCAAGACCAGGGGAGTAAAGCTTTCTTT; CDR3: CASSQDQGSKAFF
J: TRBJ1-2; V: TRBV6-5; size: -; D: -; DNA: TGTGCCAGCAGTTCCACGGACATCCCCTATGGCTACACCTTC; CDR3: CASSSTDIPYGYTF
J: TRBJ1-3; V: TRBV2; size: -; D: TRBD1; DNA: TGTGCCAGCAGCACAACAGGGGGAGGAAACACCATATATTTT; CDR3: CASSTTGGGNTIYF
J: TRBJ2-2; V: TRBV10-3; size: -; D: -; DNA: TGTGCCATCAATCCGGGAAACACCGGGGAGCTGTTTTTT; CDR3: CAINPGNTGELFF
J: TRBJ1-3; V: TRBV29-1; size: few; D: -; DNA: TGCAGCGTTGTGGAAGGGACCAACTCTGGAAACACCATATATTTT; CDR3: CSVVEGTNSGNTIYF
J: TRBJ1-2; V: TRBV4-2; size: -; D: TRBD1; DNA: TGTGCCAGCAGCCCTTCCCGGACAGGGGAATCCGGCTACACCTTC; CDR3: CASSPSRTGESGYTF
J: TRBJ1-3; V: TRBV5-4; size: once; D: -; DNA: TGTGCCAGCAGCTTGGGTGTCACGTCCTCTGGAAACACCATATATTTT; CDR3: CASSLGVTSSGNTIYF
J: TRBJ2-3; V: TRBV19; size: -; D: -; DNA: TGTGCCAGTAGTATAGAGCAGCGGTCCCGTGGTACGCAGTATTTT; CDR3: CASSIEQRSRGTQYF
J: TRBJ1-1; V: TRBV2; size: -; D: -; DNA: TGTGCCAGCAGTGGAACGGGAAGGGGTGAAGCTTTCTTT; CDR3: CASSGTGRGEAFF
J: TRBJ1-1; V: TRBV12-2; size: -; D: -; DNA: TGTGCAAGTAGAGAGACAGGGGGGCAGAACACTGAAGCTTTCTTT; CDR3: CASRETGGQNTEAFF
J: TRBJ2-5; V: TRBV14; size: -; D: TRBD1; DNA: TGTGCCAGCAGCGTACAGGGGTATCCCCAAGAGACCCAGTACTTC; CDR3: CASSVQGYPQETQYF
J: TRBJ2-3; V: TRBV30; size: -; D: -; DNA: TGTGCCTGGAGGGAGGTGCGAAGACTTAGCACAGATACGCAGTATTTT; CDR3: CAWREVRRLSTDTQYF
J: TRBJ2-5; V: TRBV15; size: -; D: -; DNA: TGTGCCACCAGCAGGTACAGGGTGGAGGGAGAGACCCAGTACTTC; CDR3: CATSRYRVEGETQYF
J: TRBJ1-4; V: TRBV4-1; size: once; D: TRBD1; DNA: TGCGCCAGCAGCCAAGGGATTTCTAACAGGGGGCGACTGTTTTTT; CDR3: CASSQGISNRGRLFF
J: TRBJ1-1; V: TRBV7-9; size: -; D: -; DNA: TGTGCCAGCAGACCGAGGACAGACACTGAAGCTTTCTTT; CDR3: CASRPRTDTEAFF
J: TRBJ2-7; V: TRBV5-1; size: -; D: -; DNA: TGCGCCAGCAGCTTACAGGTGGGGCCCATCGAGCAGTACTTC; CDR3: CASSLQVGPIEQYF
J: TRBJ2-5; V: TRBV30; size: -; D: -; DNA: TGTGCCTGGAGTTTCGGACAGGGAGGGGGTTGGCAAGAGACCCAGTACTTC; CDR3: CAWSFGQGGGWQETQYF